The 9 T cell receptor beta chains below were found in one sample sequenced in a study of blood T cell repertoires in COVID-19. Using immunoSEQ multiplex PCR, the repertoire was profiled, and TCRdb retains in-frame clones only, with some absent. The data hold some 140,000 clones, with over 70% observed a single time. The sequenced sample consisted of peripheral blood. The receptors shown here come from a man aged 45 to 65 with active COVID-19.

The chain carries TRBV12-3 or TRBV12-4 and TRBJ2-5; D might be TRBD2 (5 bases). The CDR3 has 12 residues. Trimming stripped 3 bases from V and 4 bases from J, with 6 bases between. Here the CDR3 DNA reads TGTGCCAGCAGTTTTGGGAGAGAGACCCAGTACTTC. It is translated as CASSFGRETQYF.

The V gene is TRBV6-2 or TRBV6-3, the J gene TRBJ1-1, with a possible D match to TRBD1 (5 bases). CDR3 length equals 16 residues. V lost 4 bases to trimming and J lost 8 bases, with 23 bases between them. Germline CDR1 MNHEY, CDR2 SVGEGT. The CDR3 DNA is TGTGCCAGCAGTTCATCCCTTGGGAGGGGTAATATGGAAGCTTTCTTT. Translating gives CASSSSLGRGNMEAFF.

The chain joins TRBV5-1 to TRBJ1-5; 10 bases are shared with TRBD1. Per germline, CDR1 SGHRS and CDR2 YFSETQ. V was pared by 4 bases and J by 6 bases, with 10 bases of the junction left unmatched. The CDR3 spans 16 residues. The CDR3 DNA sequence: TGCGCCAGCAGCCAGACAGGGGGCGATTTAGGTCAGCCCCAGCATTTT. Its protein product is CASSQTGGDLGQPQHF.

The CDR3 DNA is TGTGCCAGTAGTATCCGGGTTAGCTCCTACAATGAGCAGTTCTTC. Translating gives CASSIRVSSYNEQFF. The chain employs TRBV19 and TRBJ2-1; D call uncertain. V lost 3 bases and J lost 0, with 9 bases in between. The CDR3 has 15 residues. Germline CDR1 is LNHDA and CDR2 is SQIVND (reference sequence).

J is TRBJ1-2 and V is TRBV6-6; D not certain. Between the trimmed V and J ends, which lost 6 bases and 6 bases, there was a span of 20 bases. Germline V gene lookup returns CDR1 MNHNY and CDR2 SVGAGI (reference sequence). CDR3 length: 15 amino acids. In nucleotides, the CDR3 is TGTGCCAGCAGCCTTAGTCCGGGGTTTTCACATGGCTACACCTTC. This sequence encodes CASSLSPGFSHGYTF.

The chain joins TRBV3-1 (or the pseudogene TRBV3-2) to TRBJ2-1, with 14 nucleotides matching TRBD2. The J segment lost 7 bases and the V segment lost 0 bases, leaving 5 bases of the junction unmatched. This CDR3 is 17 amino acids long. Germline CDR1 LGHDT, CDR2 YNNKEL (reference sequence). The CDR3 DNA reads TGTGCCAGCAGCCAAGATCTGACTAGCGGGGGGGTGAATGAGCAGTTCTTC. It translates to CASSQDLTSGGVNEQFF.

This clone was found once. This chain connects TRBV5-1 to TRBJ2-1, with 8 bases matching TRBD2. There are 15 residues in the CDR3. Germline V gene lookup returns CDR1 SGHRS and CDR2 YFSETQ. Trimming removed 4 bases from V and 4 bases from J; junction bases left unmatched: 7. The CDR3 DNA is TGCGCCAGCAGCGTATCGGGGGGGATTTACAATGAGCAGTTCTTC. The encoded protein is CASSVSGGIYNEQFF.

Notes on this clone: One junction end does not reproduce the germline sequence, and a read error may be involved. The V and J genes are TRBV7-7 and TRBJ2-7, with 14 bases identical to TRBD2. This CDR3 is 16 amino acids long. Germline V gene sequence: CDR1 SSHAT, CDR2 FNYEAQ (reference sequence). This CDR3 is CASSSGLAGGPYEQYF. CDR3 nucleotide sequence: TGTGCTAGCAGCTCAGGACTAGCGGGGGGACCCTACGAGCAGTACTTC.

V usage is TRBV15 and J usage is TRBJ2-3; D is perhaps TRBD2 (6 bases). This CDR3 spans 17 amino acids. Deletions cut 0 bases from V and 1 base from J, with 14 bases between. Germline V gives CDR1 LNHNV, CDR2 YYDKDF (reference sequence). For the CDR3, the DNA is TGTGCCACCAGCAGAGATCTGATGCGGGGACGCACAGATACGCAGTATTTT. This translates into CATSRDLMRGRTDTQYF.